A single sample gave rise to the 22 T cell receptor beta chains below, sequenced in a study of cytomegalovirus exposure and HLA in healthy donors. PCR was performed using 60 Vbeta and 13 Jbeta primers. Clones were sequenced by immunoSEQ multiplex PCR, and TCRdb holds only the in-frame ones, with some missing. The data hold about 120,000 clones, with 75% observed a single time. Sequencing used PBMCs. The origin of the receptors is a woman between 40 and 50 years old in good health and CMV-seropositive.

This sequence joins TRBV10-3 and TRBJ1-1; unclear D gene. The CDR3 has 15 amino acids. V lost 9 bases, J lost 0 bases, and 17 bases lay in between. Per germline, CDR1 ENHRY and CDR2 SYGVKD. CDR3 coding DNA: TGTGCCATACGAAGTCCGGGATTCTTGAACACTGAAGCTTTCTTT. This sequence encodes CAIRSPGFLNTEAFF.

This chain connects TRBV29-1 to TRBJ2-3; 8 nucleotides match TRBD2. The germline V gene has CDR1 SQVTM and CDR2 ANQGSEA. Trimming removed 7 bases from V and 1 base from J; junction bases left unmatched: 4. The CDR3 spans 13 residues. CDR3 sequence reads: CSESGGRTDTQYF. The CDR3 DNA reads TGCAGCGAGAGCGGGGGACGCACAGATACGCAGTATTTT.

The chain employs TRBV28 and TRBJ2-1; the match to TRBD1 covers 8 bases. The CDR3 has 15 residues. Germline CDR1 and CDR2: MDHEN and SYDVKM. Losses at the gene ends were 5 bases for V and 3 bases for J; bases not matched to a gene: 6. The CDR3 region has the DNA TGTGCCAGCAGTCCCGACAGGGGTTTCTACAATGAGCAGTTCTTC. Residues: CASSPDRGFYNEQFF.

This clone was counted between two and nine times. This chain connects TRBV6-5 to TRBJ1-1, with D maybe TRBD1 (5 bases). Germline V gene data show CDR1 as MNHEY and CDR2 as SVGAGI. This CDR3 comprises 11 residues. V lost 8 bases and J lost 4, with 8 bases in between. The CDR3 reads CASLGGTEAFF. The DNA for the CDR3 is TGTGCCAGCCTGGGGGGCACTGAAGCTTTCTTT.

The chain links TRBV6-5 to TRBJ2-1; no definite D call. Germline CDR1 reads MNHEY; CDR2 reads SVGAGI. This CDR3 spans 12 amino acids. The V gene lost 7 bases and the J gene lost 12 bases, with 16 bases spanning the gap. CDR3: CASISAAEGQFF. CDR3 bases: TGTGCCAGCATCAGCGCAGCCGAAGGGCAGTTCTTC.

This clone was observed a handful of times. V and J are TRBV29-1 and TRBJ2-1; a possible D gene is TRBD2 (6 bases). This CDR3 spans 12 amino acids. Germline-derived CDR1 and CDR2 are SQVTM and ANQGSEA. V was clipped by 3 bases and J by 7 bases, with 10 bases between them. CDR3 in DNA: TGCAGCGTTGACTACGGGGGAAATGAGCAGTTCTTC. This encodes CSVDYGGNEQFF.

The J gene is TRBJ2-7, the V gene TRBV30; 9 nucleotides align to TRBD1. Per germline, CDR1 GTSNPN and CDR2 SVGIG (reference sequence). The V and J ends lost 1 base and 5 bases, in that order; junction bases with no gene match: 3. The CDR3 length is 13 residues. The CDR3, as DNA: TGTGCCTGGAGTGGGGGACAGGGAAACGAGCAGTACTTC. This codes for CAWSGGQGNEQYF.

The chain has TRBV19 and TRBJ1-2; no definite D call. Germline CDR1 is LNHDA and CDR2 is SQIVND (reference sequence). With 2 bases removed from V and 6 bases from J, the gap between germline ends came to 10 bases. CDR3 length: 13 residues. The CDR3 DNA reads as TGTGCCAGTAGTATATGGTCGGGTGATGGCTACACCTTC. Amino acids: CASSIWSGDGYTF.

The chain couples TRBV5-1 to TRBJ1-1; D unresolved. V lost 8 bases, J lost 4 bases, and 21 bases lay in between. CDR1 and CDR2 (germline): SGHRS, YFSETQ. The CDR3 spans 15 residues. In DNA, the CDR3 is TGCGCCAGTACACTAAGGCCGGGTGTAAGCACTGAAGCTTTCTTT. It yields the protein CASTLRPGVSTEAFF.

This sequence joins TRBV9 and TRBJ1-2; D unclear. The CDR3 loop spans 14 amino acids. Germline V lookup: CDR1 SGDLS, CDR2 YYNGEE. The V gene lost 0 bases and the J gene lost 2 bases, with 8 bases spanning the gap. CDR3 amino acids: CASSVDPGNYGYTF. CDR3 in DNA: TGTGCCAGCAGCGTAGACCCAGGAAACTATGGCTACACCTTC.

CDR3 sequence (DNA): TGTGCCAGCAGCTTTGGGGGGTACGAGCAGTTCTTC. Translated, it gives CASSFGGYEQFF. V and J are TRBV7-2 and TRBJ2-1; D may be TRBD2 (6 bases). CDR1 and CDR2 from the germline V gene are SGHTA and FQGNSA. V lost 3 bases to trimming and J lost 10 bases, with 10 bases between them. The CDR3 totals 12 residues. The variable domain in full, with the rest retrieved from reference TRBV7-2 and TRBJ2-1, is GAGVSQSPSNKVTEKGKDVELRCDPISGHTALYWYRQSLGQGLEFLIYFQGNSAPDKSGLPSDRFSAERTGGSVSTLTIQRTQQEDSAVYLCASSFGGYEQFFGPGTRLTVL.

CDR3 nucleotide sequence: TGCGCCAGCAGCTTGGTAAGCGGGATATCCATCCCCTCCGACACAGATACGCAGTATTTT. It yields the protein CASSLVSGISIPSDTDTQYF. The gene calls are TRBV5-1 and TRBJ2-3; 7 bases match TRBD2. Germline V gives CDR1 SGHRS, CDR2 YFSETQ. The CDR3 is 20 residues long. The J segment lost 2 bases and the V segment lost 0 bases, leaving 18 bases of the junction unmatched.

The chain couples TRBV19 to TRBJ2-5; tentatively, D is TRBD1 (5 bases). Trimming left V 4 bases short and J 5 bases short, with 17 bases between. The length of the CDR3 is 15 residues. Germline V gives CDR1 LNHDA, CDR2 SQIVND (reference sequence). The CDR3 spells CASSNERTSDETQYF. CDR3 in DNA: TGTGCCAGTAGTAACGAACGGACAAGTGACGAGACCCAGTACTTC.

The chain is built from TRBV19 and TRBJ1-1; D may be TRBD1 (6 bases). V gave up 7 bases and J gave up 6 bases, with 18 bases separating them. Germline V gene lookup returns CDR1 LNHDA and CDR2 SQIVND (reference sequence). The CDR3 loop spans 14 amino acids. DNA for the CDR3: TGTGCCAGTAACCTAAACAGGGAGGGGGCTGAAGCTTTCTTT. Residues: CASNLNREGAEAFF.

The chain has TRBV5-6 and TRBJ1-2; possibly TRBD1 for D (6 bases). The V gene lost 2 bases and the J gene lost 10 bases, with 18 bases spanning the gap. The CDR3 has 14 amino acids. CDR1 and CDR2 from the germline V gene are SGHDT and YYEEEE. CDR3 amino acids: CASSFSGTITSYTF. CDR3 coding DNA: TGTGCCAGCAGCTTCAGCGGGACAATTACTTCCTACACCTTC.

The chain joins TRBV12-2 to TRBJ2-7; TRBD1 was called by the table and not checked on the DNA. TRBV12-2 is marked as a pseudogene. The CDR3 runs 18 residues. The DNA of the CDR3 is TGTGCAAGTCGCTTAGGGGTCCAGGGAAAAGCCTCCTCCTACGAGCAGTACTTC. Its translation: CASRLGVQGKASSYEQYF.

The chain has TRBV5-4 and TRBJ2-7, with D possibly TRBD1 on 6 matching bases. The V end lost 0 bases, the J end lost 3 bases, and 10 bases lay between the germline ends. The CDR3 has 14 residues. Germline V gives CDR1 SGHNT, CDR2 YYREEE (reference sequence). Written as DNA, the CDR3 is TGTGCCAGCAGCTTGGCACAGGGTCACTACGAGCAGTACTTC. It specifies CASSLAQGHYEQYF.

The V call is TRBV30, the J call TRBJ2-7; TRBD1 matches 7 bases. The CDR3 runs 14 residues. J gave up 3 bases and V 5 bases, and 10 bases lay outside the gene matches. Germline assignment: CDR1 GTSNPN and CDR2 SVGIG (reference sequence). The CDR3 loop is CAWAKQGRDYEQYF. The CDR3 DNA sequence: TGTGCCTGGGCGAAACAGGGGAGAGACTACGAGCAGTACTTC.

The rearrangement links TRBV4-3 to TRBJ1-2, with D tentatively TRBD1 (5 bases). The CDR3 is made up of 13 amino acids. Germline V CDR1 and CDR2: LGHNA, YSLEER. Trimming left V 6 bases short and J 1 base short, with 9 bases between. CDR3 nucleotides: TGCGCCAGCAGGGGGGGGAATAACTATGGCTACACCTTC. Amino acids: CASRGGNNYGYTF.

Comment on this clone: An end of the junction does not agree with germline; a read error may underlie this. The genes are TRBV7-7 and TRBJ2-1, with unresolved D. Germline loops: CDR1 SSHAT, CDR2 FNYEAQ (reference sequence). The CDR3 has 13 amino acids. Here the CDR3 DNA reads TGTGCTAGCAGCTTAGTCATTTGGGCCAAGCAGTTCTTC. Its translation is CASSLVIWAKQFF.

This rearrangement joins TRBV30 to TRBJ1-5, with 9 positions matching TRBD1. V lost 3 bases, J lost 4 bases, and 19 bases stayed unmatched. This CDR3 contains 19 residues. From germline, CDR1 is GTSNPN and CDR2 SVGIG (reference sequence). The CDR3 spells CAWSANRTGARSTNQPQHF. The CDR3 nucleotides are TGTGCCTGGAGCGCCAACCGGACAGGGGCCCGATCCACTAATCAGCCCCAGCATTTT.

J is TRBJ1-4 and V is TRBV28; D might be TRBD1 (5 bases). V lost 5 bases and J lost 0, with 13 bases in between. Germline CDR1 MDHEN, CDR2 SYDVKM. The CDR3 consists of 16 residues. The CDR3 coding sequence is TGTGCCAGCAGTCCTGGGACTGGCACAACTAATGAAAAACTGTTTTTT. Translated: CASSPGTGTTNEKLFF.